These 12 T cell receptor beta chains were all obtained from the same sample, sequenced in a study of cytomegalovirus exposure and HLA in healthy donors. PCR used 60 Vbeta primers and 13 Jbeta primers. This table comes from immunoSEQ multiplex PCR, and its TCRdb copy is limited to in-frame clones, with some not included. The sample lists around 150,000 clones, around 85% occurring once. Input material: PBMCs. These TCRs come from a man younger than 30 in good health and CMV-seropositive.

V and J are TRBV7-8 and TRBJ1-2, with D hard to call. Germline CDR1 SGHVS, CDR2 FQNEAQ. V was shortened by 1 base and J by 1 base, with 7 bases between the two germline ends. CDR3 length equals 14 residues. The CDR3: CASSLVAHNYGYTF. Here the CDR3 DNA reads TGTGCCAGCAGCTTAGTAGCCCATAACTATGGCTACACCTTC.

This chain links TRBV9 with TRBJ1-3; D not resolved. Germline V gene lookup returns CDR1 SGDLS and CDR2 YYNGEE. The CDR3 covers 13 residues. Trimming left V 4 bases short and J 0 bases short, with 5 bases between. The CDR3 region has the DNA TGTGCCAGCAGCCCTAGCTCTGGAAACACCATATATTTT. Encoded protein: CASSPSSGNTIYF.

The rearrangement uses TRBV5-1 and TRBJ2-7, with 9 bases aligning to TRBD1. The CDR3 runs to 14 residues. The trim removed 3 bases at V and 3 bases at J, leaving 4 bases unmatched. Germline CDR1 SGHRS, CDR2 YFSETQ. The CDR3 DNA is TGCGCCAGCAGCTCGGGACAGGGAAGCTACGAGCAGTACTTC. Amino acids: CASSSGQGSYEQYF.

This clone was picked up one time. This rearrangement joins TRBV2 to TRBJ2-7; weak D call: TRBD1 (5 bases). Germline V gene lookup returns CDR1 SNHLY and CDR2 FYNNEI. The CDR3 is made up of 15 amino acids. Trimming removed 4 bases from V and 3 bases from J, with 16 bases in between. The CDR3 loop reads CASSGGRVNNYEQYF. The CDR3 nucleotides read TGTGCCAGCAGTGGGGGCCGAGTCAACAACTACGAGCAGTACTTC.

The chain combines TRBV9 with TRBJ2-5; 10 bases fit TRBD1. Germline lookup yields CDR1 SGDLS and CDR2 YYNGEE. The CDR3 runs 14 residues. Trimming removed 3 bases from V and 3 bases from J; junction bases left unmatched: 2. Here the CDR3 DNA reads TGTGCCAGCAGCGCGACAGGGGGCAAAGAGACCCAGTACTTC. Amino acids: CASSATGGKETQYF.

The chain uses TRBV19 and TRBJ1-2; D is possibly TRBD1 (6 bases). Germline CDR1 is LNHDA and CDR2 is SQIVND (reference sequence). The V end was cut by 3 bases, the J end by 8 bases, with 10 bases between. The CDR3 has 12 amino acids. Written as DNA, the CDR3 is TGTGCCAGTAGTATGTCAGGGGTCGGCTACACCTTC. Translating it yields CASSMSGVGYTF.

This chain joins TRBV5-6 and TRBJ2-7; 14 positions match TRBD2. Germline CDR1 and CDR2: SGHDT and YYEEEE. The CDR3 sequence is 18 residues long. V gave up 0 bases and J gave up 4 bases; unmatched junction bases: 9. This CDR3 is CASSLAYRTSGGRYEQYF. In nucleotides, the CDR3 is TGTGCCAGCAGCTTGGCCTACCGGACTAGCGGGGGGAGGTACGAGCAGTACTTC.

The chain couples TRBV7-2 to TRBJ2-3; TRBD2 matches 11 bases. CDR3 length: 15 residues. Germline CDR1 and CDR2: SGHTA and FQGNSA. V lost 6 bases and J lost 3; bases outside the gene matches: 5. CDR3 sequence: CASSTTSGGTDTQYF. DNA of the CDR3: TGTGCCAGCAGTACAACTAGCGGGGGAACAGATACGCAGTATTTT.

The CDR3 nucleotides read TGTGCCAGCAGGGGGGGATTCGGGCAGCCCCAGCATTTT. Translating gives CASRGGFGQPQHF. The chain couples TRBV27 to TRBJ1-5; D might be TRBD1 (5 bases). V was trimmed by 6 bases and J by 7 bases, leaving 13 bases between them. This CDR3 region has 13 residues. CDR1 and CDR2 (germline): MNHEY, SMNVEV (reference sequence).

The chain couples TRBV5-6 to TRBJ1-1; 7 nucleotides match TRBD1. The CDR3 has 13 amino acids. J gave up 10 bases and V 5 bases, and 11 bases lay outside the gene matches. Looked up from germline, CDR1 is SGHDT and CDR2 is YYEEEE. In DNA form, the CDR3 reads TGTGCCAGCAGATCCCAGGGGGTCCGCGTAGCTTTCTTT. It codes for CASRSQGVRVAFF.

The rearrangement links TRBV19 to TRBJ2-7; 8 positions match TRBD1. Germline values: CDR1 LNHDA, CDR2 SQIVND (reference sequence). CDR3 length equals 15 residues. V lost 3 bases and J lost 2; bases outside the gene matches: 6. CDR3 DNA: TGTGCCAGTAGTATCAGCAGGGGGCCCACCTACGAGCAGTACTTC. Protein sequence: CASSISRGPTYEQYF.

The CDR3 bases are TGTGCCAGCAGCCATGAGCGGGGGGGCCTTTTGGAGACCCAGTACTTC. This gives the protein CASSHERGGLLETQYF. The chain employs TRBV7-2 and TRBJ2-5, with 10 bases matching TRBD2. After removal of 5 bases from V and 5 bases from J, the junction contained 11 bases not matched to a gene. CDR3 length equals 16 residues. Germline CDR1 reads SGHTA; CDR2 reads FQGNSA. The variable domain in full, with the rest retrieved from reference TRBV7-2 and TRBJ2-5, is GAGVSQSPSNKVTEKGKDVELRCDPISGHTALYWYRQSLGQGLEFLIYFQGNSAPDKSGLPSDRFSAERTGGSVSTLTIQRTQQEDSAVYLCASSHERGGLLETQYFGPGTRLLVL.